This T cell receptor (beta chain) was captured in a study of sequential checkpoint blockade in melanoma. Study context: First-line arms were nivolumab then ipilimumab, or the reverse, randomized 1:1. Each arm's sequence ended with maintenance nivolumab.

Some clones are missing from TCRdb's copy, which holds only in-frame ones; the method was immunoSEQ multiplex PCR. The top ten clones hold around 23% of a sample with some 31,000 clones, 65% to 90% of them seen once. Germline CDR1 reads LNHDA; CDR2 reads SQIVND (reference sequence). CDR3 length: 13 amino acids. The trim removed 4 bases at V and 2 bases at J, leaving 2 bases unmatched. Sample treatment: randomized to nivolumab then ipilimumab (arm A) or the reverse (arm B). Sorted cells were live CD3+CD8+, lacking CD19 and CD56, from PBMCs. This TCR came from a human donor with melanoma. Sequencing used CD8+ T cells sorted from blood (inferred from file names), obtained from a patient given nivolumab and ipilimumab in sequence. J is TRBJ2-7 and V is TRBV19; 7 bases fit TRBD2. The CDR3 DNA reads TGTGCCAGTAGTAGGGGGACTACCTACGAGCAGTACTTC. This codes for CASSRGTTYEQYF. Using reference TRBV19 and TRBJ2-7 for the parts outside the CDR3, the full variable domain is DGGITQSPKYLFRKEGQNVTLSCEQNLNHDAMYWYRQDPGQGLRLIYYSQIVNDFQKGDIAEGYSVSREKKESFPLTVTSAQKNPTAFYLCASSRGTTYEQYFGPGTRLTVT.